The 31 T cell receptor beta chains below come from one sample, sequenced in a study of OX40 agonist ivuxolimab in advanced cancers. The repertoire was sequenced with immunoSEQ multiplex PCR; TCRdb's copy has only in-frame clones and lacks some. The sample has 65,000 to 70,000 clones; approximately 80% are singletons. The material sequenced was CD4+ or CD8+ T cells sorted from blood, taken in a trial of the OX40 agonist ivuxolimab. The receptors shown here come from an adult with an advanced solid tumor such as melanoma, head and neck, liver or kidney cancer.

The rearrangement joins TRBV11-2 to TRBJ2-5; D not certain. Trimming shortened V by 1 base and J by 5 bases, and 11 bases separated the two germline ends. CDR1 is SGHAT and CDR2 is FQNNGV in the germline V gene. The CDR3 loop spans 14 amino acids. DNA for the CDR3: TGTGCCAGCAGCTTAGGCGGTAGTAGGGAGACCCAGTACTTC. This translates into CASSLGGSRETQYF.

The chain links TRBV29-1 to TRBJ1-5; no definite D call. Germline CDR1 SQVTM, CDR2 ANQGSEA. The CDR3 totals 14 residues. Trimming left V 4 bases short and J 2 bases short, with 12 bases between. The CDR3 loop reads CSVAFGGGNQPQHF. CDR3 nucleotides: TGCAGCGTTGCCTTCGGTGGTGGCAATCAGCCCCAGCATTTT.

The chain recombines TRBV30 with TRBJ1-2, with 8 bases matching TRBD1. The CDR3 has 14 amino acids. Losses at the gene ends were 1 base for V and 3 bases for J; bases not matched to a gene: 4. Germline V CDR1 and CDR2: GTSNPN, SVGIG (reference sequence). CDR3 sequence (DNA): TGTGCCTGGAGTGAGGGACAGGCTTACTATGGCTACACCTTC. Protein: CAWSEGQAYYGYTF.

This chain links TRBV19 with TRBJ1-4; TRBD1 matches at 8 bases. The germline V gene encodes CDR1 LNHDA and CDR2 SQIVND (reference sequence). The CDR3 length is 15 residues. J lost 8 bases, V lost 2 bases, and 7 bases had no gene match. The CDR3 bases are TGTGCCAGTAGTATACTGGGGACAGGTAACGAAAAACTGTTTTTT. As protein: CASSILGTGNEKLFF.

The rearrangement links TRBV18 to TRBJ1-1, with 11 positions matching TRBD1. Germline V lookup: CDR1 KGHSH, CDR2 LQKENI. V gave up 4 bases and J gave up 9 bases; unmatched junction bases: 1. This CDR3 region has 12 residues. The CDR3 loop reads CASSQDRGQAFF. The CDR3 DNA is TGTGCCAGCTCACAGGACAGGGGGCAAGCTTTCTTT.

The chain couples TRBV2 to TRBJ1-5, with D perhaps TRBD1 (5 bases). The CDR3 has 15 amino acids. The V gene's germline CDR1 is SNHLY and CDR2 FYNNEI. V lost 5 bases to trimming and J lost 2 bases, with 13 bases between them. CDR3 sequence (DNA): TGTGCCAGCAGTCCAGACGCGGGGGGCAATCAGCCCCAGCATTTT. It encodes CASSPDAGGNQPQHF.

The V gene is TRBV9, the J gene TRBJ1-1, with D possibly TRBD1 on 6 matching bases. Germline CDR1 is SGDLS and CDR2 is YYNGEE. The CDR3 has 15 amino acids. V was pared by 4 bases and J by 1 base, with 14 bases between. DNA for the CDR3: TGTGCCAGCAGCCCCCGGGGAGGGGGGAACACTGAAGCTTTCTTT. Encoded protein: CASSPRGGGNTEAFF.

The CDR3 DNA follows: TGTGCCAGCAGCCGACAGTGGACAGGACGTCCGGACGAGCAGTACTTC. Translation gives CASSRQWTGRPDEQYF. The V call is TRBV14, the J call TRBJ2-7, with 7 bases lining up with TRBD1. CDR3 size: 16 residues. With V trimmed by 4 bases and J by 5 bases, 14 bases remained unmatched. Per germline, CDR1 SGHDN and CDR2 FVKESK.

This clone was observed a few times. This sequence joins TRBV5-4 and TRBJ2-5, with TRBD2 matching over 12 bases. The CDR3 length is 15 residues. Germline CDR1 SGHNT, CDR2 YYREEE (reference sequence). V lost 4 bases, J lost 5 bases, and 6 bases stayed unmatched. CDR3 bases: TGTGCCAGCAGCCCGACTAGCGGGAGAGAGGAGACCCAGTACTTC. This codes for CASSPTSGREETQYF.

The chain carries TRBV2 and TRBJ2-1, with 7 bases lining up with TRBD1. The ends lost 5 bases at V and 4 bases at J; junction bases unmatched: 2. The germline V gene has CDR1 SNHLY and CDR2 FYNNEI. The CDR3 totals 13 residues. CDR3: CASSQQGYNEQFF. Here the CDR3 DNA reads TGTGCCAGCAGTCAACAGGGGTACAATGAGCAGTTCTTC.

The chain carries TRBV19 and TRBJ1-2; 9 nucleotides align to TRBD1. J gave up 8 bases and V 2 bases, and 6 bases lay outside the gene matches. CDR1 and CDR2 from the germline V gene are LNHDA and SQIVND (reference sequence). The CDR3 covers 14 residues. The CDR3 DNA sequence: TGTGCCAGTAGTATACGGGGGACAGGGAAGGGCTACACCTTC. Translation: CASSIRGTGKGYTF.

The rearrangement links TRBV7-9 to TRBJ2-3, with D possibly TRBD2 on 6 matching bases. The germline gives CDR1 SEHNR, CDR2 FQNEAQ (reference sequence). Trimming cost V 1 base and J 4 bases, with 6 bases left between them. This CDR3 region has 13 residues. The CDR3 loop reads CASSLGGADTQYF. The CDR3 DNA is TGTGCCAGCAGCTTAGGCGGGGCAGATACGCAGTATTTT.

The DNA for the CDR3 is TGTGCCAGCAGTTTGACAGGGTCCCCGCTGCCGCAGTTCTTC. It encodes CASSLTGSPLPQFF. The J gene is TRBJ2-1, the V gene TRBV6-5; 7 bases match TRBD1. This CDR3 has 14 residues. V dropped 4 bases and J dropped 12; count of bases not matched to a gene: 12. Germline V CDR1 and CDR2: MNHEY, SVGAGI.

This clone has just a few counts. DNA for the CDR3: TGCGCCAGCAGCACAAGGGGCCAGGGTGAAGCTTTCTTT. It translates to CASSTRGQGEAFF. The V gene is TRBV5-1, the J gene TRBJ1-1; TRBD1 is a possible D gene (5 bases). With 4 bases removed from V and 7 bases from J, the gap between germline ends came to 14 bases. There are 13 residues in the CDR3. The germline V gene has CDR1 SGHRS and CDR2 YFSETQ.

This clone was seen just once. The chain uses TRBV18 and TRBJ2-7; TRBD1 agrees at 7 bases. V trimming: 3 bases; J trimming: 6 bases; junction bases outside the gene matches: 8. The CDR3 consists of 14 residues. Germline V gene sequence: CDR1 KGHSH, CDR2 LQKENI. In DNA, the CDR3 is TGTGCCAGCTCACCTGAGACAGGGCGGTCCGAGCAGTACTTC. This gives the protein CASSPETGRSEQYF.

This clone was detected only a few times. The V and J genes are TRBV19 and TRBJ1-5; D remains ambiguous. Germline loops: CDR1 LNHDA, CDR2 SQIVND (reference sequence). The CDR3 totals 14 residues. Trimming removed 5 bases from V and 5 bases from J, with 13 bases in between. CDR3 DNA: TGTGCCAGTAGTCAGGACGGAGGATATCAGCCCCAGCATTTT. It is translated as CASSQDGGYQPQHF.

The table lists this clone with a count of one. The chain has TRBV28 and TRBJ2-7, with 10 bases aligning to TRBD2. This CDR3 has 21 residues. The V gene's germline CDR1 is MDHEN and CDR2 SYDVKM. The J segment lost 2 bases and the V segment lost 3 bases, leaving 22 bases of the junction unmatched. The CDR3 DNA sequence: TGTGCCAGCAGTTTTCAGCTCTCAGCCATATTAGCGGGAGGTGTCGCCTACGAGCAGTACTTC. Translated, it gives CASSFQLSAILAGGVAYEQYF.

This chain joins TRBV27 and TRBJ2-7; the D gene is possibly TRBD1 (5 bases). The germline V gene has CDR1 MNHEY and CDR2 SMNVEV (reference sequence). This CDR3 region has 14 residues. V was clipped by 7 bases and J by 4 bases, with 17 bases between them. CDR3: CASIPSRVPYEQYF. As DNA, the CDR3 is TGTGCCAGCATACCATCCAGGGTGCCTTACGAGCAGTACTTC.

The rearrangement joins TRBV5-1 to TRBJ2-7, with D possibly matching TRBD1 (5 bases). Germline V gene data show CDR1 as SGHRS and CDR2 as YFSETQ. This CDR3 contains 15 residues. The V end was cut by 0 bases, the J end by 5 bases, with 15 bases between. The CDR3, as DNA: TGCGCCAGCAGCTTGGCCGTTCCAGGGCGACACGAGCAGTACTTC. The encoded protein is CASSLAVPGRHEQYF.

The genes are TRBV18 and TRBJ2-7, with 9 bases that match TRBD1. The CDR3 totals 15 residues. After removal of 0 bases from V and 5 bases from J, the junction contained 5 bases not matched to a gene. Germline CDR1 reads KGHSH; CDR2 reads LQKENI. CDR3 DNA: TGTGCCAGCTCACCACCGGGACAGGGTTTTAACGAGCAGTACTTC. Its translation is CASSPPGQGFNEQYF.

This clone was picked up one time. The chain has TRBV15 and TRBJ1-2; the D gene is possibly TRBD1 (6 bases). The V end was cut by 0 bases, the J end by 4 bases, with 15 bases between. The CDR3 spans 16 residues. Germline CDR1 reads LNHNV; CDR2 reads YYDKDF (reference sequence). DNA for the CDR3: TGTGCCACCAGCAGAGATGTAACAGGGACTATCTATGGCTACACCTTC. This encodes CATSRDVTGTIYGYTF.

The chain is built from TRBV7-2 and TRBJ2-1; D is undetermined. Trimming cost V 1 base and J 4 bases, with 11 bases left between them. The CDR3 is made up of 15 amino acids. The germline gives CDR1 SGHTA, CDR2 FQGNSA. The CDR3 bases are TGTGCCAGCAGCTTAGTTTTCGACGGTTACAATGAGCAGTTCTTC. Translating gives CASSLVFDGYNEQFF.

The gene calls are TRBV14 and TRBJ2-5; D is possibly TRBD2 (5 bases). V shed 1 base and J shed 9 bases, with 12 bases lying between them. Germline lookup yields CDR1 SGHDN and CDR2 FVKESK. CDR3 length: 13 residues. CDR3 sequence (DNA): TGTGCCAGCAGCCAAGGGGAGCGCCTAGCCCAGTACTTC. It encodes CASSQGERLAQYF.

V and J are TRBV6-6 and TRBJ2-7; 8 nucleotides agree with TRBD1. The CDR3 contains 15 residues. Trimming removed 5 bases from V and 1 base from J; junction bases left unmatched: 7. Per germline, CDR1 MNHNY and CDR2 SVGAGI (reference sequence). CDR3 nucleotides: TGTGCCAGCAGTAAAAACAGGGGGGTATCCTACGAGCAGTACTTC. This sequence encodes CASSKNRGVSYEQYF.

The chain couples TRBV5-5 to TRBJ2-3; D gene unclear. This CDR3 is built from 12 residues. Germline V gene data show CDR1 as SGHKS and CDR2 as YYEKEE (reference sequence). V was cut by 5 bases and J by 4 bases, with 8 bases left in between. CDR3 nucleotides: TGTGCCAGCAGTCTTGAGGCAGATACGCAGTATTTT. Its translation is CASSLEADTQYF.

The chain has TRBV5-1 and TRBJ2-1; D perhaps matches TRBD2 (5 bases). V lost 2 bases and J lost 0, with 12 bases in between. Germline V gene data show CDR1 as SGHRS and CDR2 as YFSETQ. The CDR3 loop spans 16 amino acids. The CDR3 loop reads CASSFLAASSYNEQFF. The CDR3 bases are TGCGCCAGCAGCTTCCTAGCTGCAAGCTCCTACAATGAGCAGTTCTTC.

This clone was picked up one time. J is TRBJ2-3 and V is TRBV21-1; no DNA check was done on the table's D call, TRBD2. TRBV21-1 constitutes a pseudogene. The CDR3 consists of 24 residues. CDR3 DNA sequence: TGTGCCAGCAGCAAAGACCACCAGGAGGGAAGGAGGGTTGTCCATTCAACTAGCACAGATACGCAGTATTTT. This codes for CASSKDHQEGRRVVHSTSTDTQYF.

The rearrangement joins TRBV10-1 to TRBJ2-5, with TRBD2 identical over 8 bases. The CDR3 has 17 amino acids. The V gene's germline CDR1 is WNHNN and CDR2 SYGVQD (reference sequence). J gave up 4 bases and V 2 bases, and 12 bases lay outside the gene matches. In DNA, the CDR3 is TGCGCCAGCAGTGAGGGTCCGGGGGGGCCTCTGGGAGAGACCCAGTACTTC. Residues: CASSEGPGGPLGETQYF.

This clone was found a few times. The chain carries TRBV29-1 and TRBJ1-1, with D possibly being TRBD1 (5 bases). Trimming removed 6 bases at V and 1 base at J, with 9 bases between. The CDR3 has 12 amino acids. Germline assignment: CDR1 SQVTM and CDR2 ANQGSEA. CDR3 region: CSVVDRNTEAFF. The DNA for the CDR3 is TGCAGCGTCGTAGACAGGAACACTGAAGCTTTCTTT.

The sample holds one count of this clone. This chain joins TRBV5-1 and TRBJ2-1; 7 nucleotides line up with TRBD1. CDR1 is SGHRS, CDR2 YFSETQ, per germline. This CDR3 comprises 14 residues. V trimming: 2 bases; J trimming: 4 bases; junction bases outside the gene matches: 3. The CDR3 nucleotides are TGCGCCAGCAGCTTAGGGGGCCCTTACAATGAGCAGTTCTTC. Its translation is CASSLGGPYNEQFF.

The CDR3 reads CSVEASTANEKLFF. The CDR3, as DNA: TGCAGCGTTGAGGCCAGCACGGCTAATGAAAAACTGTTTTTT. This chain joins TRBV29-1 and TRBJ1-4; D ambiguous. Germline V gene data show CDR1 as SQVTM and CDR2 as ANQGSEA. The CDR3 is made up of 14 amino acids. V was trimmed by 3 bases and J by 3 bases, leaving 11 bases between them.